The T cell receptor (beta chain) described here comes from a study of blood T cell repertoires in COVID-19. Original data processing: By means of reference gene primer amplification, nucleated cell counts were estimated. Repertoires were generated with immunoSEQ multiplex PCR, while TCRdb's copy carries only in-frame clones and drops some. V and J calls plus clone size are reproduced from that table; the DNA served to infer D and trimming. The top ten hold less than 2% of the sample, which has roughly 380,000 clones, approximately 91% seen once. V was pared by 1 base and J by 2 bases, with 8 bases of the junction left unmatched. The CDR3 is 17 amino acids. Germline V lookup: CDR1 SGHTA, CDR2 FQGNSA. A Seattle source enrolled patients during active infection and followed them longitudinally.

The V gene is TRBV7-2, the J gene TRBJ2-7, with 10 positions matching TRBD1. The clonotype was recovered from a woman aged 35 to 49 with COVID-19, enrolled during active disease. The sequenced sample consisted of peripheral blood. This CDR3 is CASSLVGGQGLAYEQYF. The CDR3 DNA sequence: TGTGCCAGCAGCTTAGTTGGGGGACAGGGGTTGGCCTACGAGCAGTACTTC.